The TCR beta chain described here comes from a study of shared clonotypes between healthy human individuals. Study-level findings and limits: Non-shared clonotypes displayed generation probabilities falling below those of clonotypes present in all four donors.

As regards this clone: Its specificity is not known.

It was across several immunoSEQ plates that each subset's genomic DNA was evenly split. The data were produced by immunoSEQ multiplex PCR, yet TCRdb's version contains in-frame clones alone and is incomplete. The sample includes about 1 million clones, about 75% seen only once; the top ten take 1.4% to 1.5%. J was trimmed by 6 bases and V by 5 bases; bases with no gene match: 5. CDR1 is MNHEY, CDR2 SVGAGI, per germline. This CDR3 has 13 amino acids. This clonotype was sampled from a man aged 18 to 30 in good health. The sequencing input was memory CD4+ T cells sorted from blood. Stated subset: CD45RA-negative fraction. This chain connects TRBV6-5 to TRBJ1-2; 8 positions match TRBD1. The CDR3 coding sequence is TGTGCCAGCAGTAAAGGACAGGGCAATGGCTACACCTTC. Its protein product is CASSKGQGNGYTF.